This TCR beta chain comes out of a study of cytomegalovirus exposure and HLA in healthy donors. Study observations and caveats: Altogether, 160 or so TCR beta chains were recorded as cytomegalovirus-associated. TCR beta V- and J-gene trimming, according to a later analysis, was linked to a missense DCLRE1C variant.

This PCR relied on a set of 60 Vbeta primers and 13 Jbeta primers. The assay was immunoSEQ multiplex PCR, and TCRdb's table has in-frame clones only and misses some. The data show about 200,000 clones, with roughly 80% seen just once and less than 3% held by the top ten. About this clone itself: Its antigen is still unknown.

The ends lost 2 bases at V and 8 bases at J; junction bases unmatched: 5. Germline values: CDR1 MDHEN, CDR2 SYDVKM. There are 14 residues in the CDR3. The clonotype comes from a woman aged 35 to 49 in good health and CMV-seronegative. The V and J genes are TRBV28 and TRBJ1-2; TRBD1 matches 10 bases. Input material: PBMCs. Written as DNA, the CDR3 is TGTGCCAGCAGTTTAGGGACAGGGGCCAAAGGCTACACCTTC. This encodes CASSLGTGAKGYTF.